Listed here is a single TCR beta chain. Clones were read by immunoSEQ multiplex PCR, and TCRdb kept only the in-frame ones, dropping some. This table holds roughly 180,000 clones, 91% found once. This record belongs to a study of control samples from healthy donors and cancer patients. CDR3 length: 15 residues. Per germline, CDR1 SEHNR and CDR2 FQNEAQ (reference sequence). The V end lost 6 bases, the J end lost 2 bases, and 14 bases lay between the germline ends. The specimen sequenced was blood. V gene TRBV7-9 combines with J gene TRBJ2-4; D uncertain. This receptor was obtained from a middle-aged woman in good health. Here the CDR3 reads CASSPSIYPKNIQYF. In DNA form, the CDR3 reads TGTGCCAGCAGTCCAAGTATCTACCCCAAAAACATTCAGTACTTC.